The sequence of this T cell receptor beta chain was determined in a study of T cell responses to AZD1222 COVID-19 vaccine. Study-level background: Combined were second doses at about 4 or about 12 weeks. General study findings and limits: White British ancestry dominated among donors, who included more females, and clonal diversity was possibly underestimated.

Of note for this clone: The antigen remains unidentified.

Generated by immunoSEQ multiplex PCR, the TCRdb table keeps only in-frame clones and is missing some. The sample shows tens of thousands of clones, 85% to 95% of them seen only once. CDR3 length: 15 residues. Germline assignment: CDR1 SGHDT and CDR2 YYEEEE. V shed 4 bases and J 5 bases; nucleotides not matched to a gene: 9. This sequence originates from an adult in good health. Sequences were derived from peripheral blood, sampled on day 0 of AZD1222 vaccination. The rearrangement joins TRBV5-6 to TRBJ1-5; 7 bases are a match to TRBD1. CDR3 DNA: TGTGCCAGCAGCACCCTTGGACAGGCGGATCAGCCCCAGCATTTT. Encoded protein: CASSTLGQADQPQHF.